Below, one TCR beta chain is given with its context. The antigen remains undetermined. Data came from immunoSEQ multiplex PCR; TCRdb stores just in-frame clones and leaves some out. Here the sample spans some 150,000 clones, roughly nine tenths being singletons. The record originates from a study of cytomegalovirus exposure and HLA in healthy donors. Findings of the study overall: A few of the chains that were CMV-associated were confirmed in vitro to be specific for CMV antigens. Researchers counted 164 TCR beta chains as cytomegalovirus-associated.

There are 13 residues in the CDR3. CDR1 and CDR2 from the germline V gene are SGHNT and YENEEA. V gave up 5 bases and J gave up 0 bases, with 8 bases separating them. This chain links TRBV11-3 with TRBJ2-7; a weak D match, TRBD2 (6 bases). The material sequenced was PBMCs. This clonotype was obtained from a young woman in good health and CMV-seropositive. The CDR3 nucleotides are TGTGCCAGCAGCACCGGGAGCTCCTACGAGCAGTACTTC. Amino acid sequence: CASSTGSSYEQYF.